This TCR beta chain was obtained from a study of T cells after yellow fever vaccination. This clonotype was detected ten times or more. 5'RACE template switching generated TCR cDNA, adding a universal primer site and UMIs. TCRdb redid the calling of the 5' RACE reads with MiXCR, one entry per CDR3 protein. The sample contains around 400,000 distinct CDR3 sequences, roughly 10% of which appear only once. The clonotype was recovered from a man aged 18 to 30 who received the YFV17D yellow fever vaccine. Sequencing was performed on PBMCs, taken on the day of the first yellow fever vaccination.

The CDR3 loop reads CASSRDRVMQETQYF. The CDR3 DNA follows: TGCGCCAGCAGCCGCGACAGGGTGATGCAAGAGACCCAGTACTTC. This chain connects TRBV4-1 to TRBJ2-5; 7 nucleotides line up with TRBD1. Germline trimming cut 4 bases from V and 2 bases from J; bases unmatched to any gene: 7. From germline, CDR1 is MGHRA and CDR2 YSYEKL. The CDR3 spans 15 residues.